Below are 27 T cell receptor beta chains sequenced from a single sample in a study of monozygotic twins with cystic fibrosis. Using immunoSEQ multiplex PCR, the repertoire was profiled, and TCRdb retains in-frame clones only, with some absent. Seen here are roughly 32,000 clones, around 96% observed once, and the top ten hold 0.17%. The source material was blood. The receptors here all came from a girl aged 2-10 years with cystic fibrosis.

The chain combines TRBV15 with TRBJ1-2, with no clear D. There are 14 residues in the CDR3. Per germline, CDR1 LNHNV and CDR2 YYDKDF (reference sequence). V dropped 0 bases and J dropped 2 bases, with 7 bases sitting between them. The CDR3 spells CATSREGRNYGYTF. The CDR3 nucleotides read TGTGCCACCAGCAGAGAAGGGCGGAACTATGGCTACACCTTC.

The CDR3 DNA is TGCGCCAGCAGCTTGGGTCCGGGACAGGGGCGTCGGGAGCAGTACTTC. This translates into CASSLGPGQGRREQYF. This chain uses TRBV5-1 with TRBJ2-7; TRBD1 agrees at 10 bases. Germline V gene lookup returns CDR1 SGHRS and CDR2 YFSETQ. The CDR3 contains 16 residues. V dropped 0 bases and J dropped 7; count of bases not matched to a gene: 10.

The chain recombines TRBV2 with TRBJ2-5, with unresolved D. The length of the CDR3 is 13 residues. Trimming pared 6 bases from V and 4 bases from J, leaving 12 bases between. Looked up from germline, CDR1 is SNHLY and CDR2 is FYNNEI. The CDR3 coding sequence is TGTGCCAGCAGCCGACTGTGGCGAGAGACCCAGTACTTC. Its protein product is CASSRLWRETQYF.

The gene calls are TRBV19 and TRBJ1-5, with D tentatively TRBD1 (6 bases). Germline-derived CDR1 and CDR2 are LNHDA and SQIVND (reference sequence). The CDR3 is 13 residues long. Trimming shortened V by 3 bases and J by 7 bases, and 10 bases separated the two germline ends. CDR3 region: CASSIRGVQPQHF. In nucleotides, the CDR3 is TGTGCCAGTAGTATCAGGGGTGTGCAGCCCCAGCATTTT.

The CDR3 sequence is CASSQDLGAVASQPQHF. The CDR3 DNA is TGCGCCAGCAGCCAAGATCTAGGCGCGGTGGCTAGTCAGCCCCAGCATTTT. V gene TRBV4-1 combines with J gene TRBJ1-5; D uncertain. Trimming pared 0 bases from V and 6 bases from J, leaving 18 bases between. CDR1 and CDR2 from the germline V gene are MGHRA and YSYEKL. The CDR3 has 17 residues.

The V call is TRBV7-3, the J call TRBJ2-7, with 8 bases matching TRBD2. Germline loops: CDR1 SGHTA, CDR2 FQGTGA. The CDR3 is made up of 16 amino acids. Trimming at V came to 6 bases and at J to 4 bases, leaving 14 bases not matched to a gene. The DNA for the CDR3 is TGTGCCAGCAGTCCGACGCCGGCTAGCGGGCCGTACGAGCAGTACTTC. Protein: CASSPTPASGPYEQYF.

J is TRBJ2-1 and V is TRBV19, with 9 nucleotides matching TRBD2. Losses at the gene ends were 2 bases for V and 9 bases for J; bases not matched to a gene: 11. CDR1 and CDR2 from the germline V gene are LNHDA and SQIVND (reference sequence). The CDR3 is 16 residues long. DNA for the CDR3: TGTGCCAGTAGTATACTGGCGGGAGGGTATAGCGGTGAGCAGTTCTTC. Its protein product is CASSILAGGYSGEQFF. Full variable domain (rest looked up from reference TRBV19 and TRBJ2-1): DGGITQSPKYLFRKEGQNVTLSCEQNLNHDAMYWYRQDPGQGLRLIYYSQIVNDFQKGDIAEGYSVSREKKESFPLTVTSAQKNPTAFYLCASSILAGGYSGEQFFGPGTRLTVL.

The chain is built from TRBV11-2 and TRBJ2-1, with D unresolved. V lost 1 base, J lost 5 bases, and 9 bases lay in between. Germline values: CDR1 SGHAT, CDR2 FQNNGV. The CDR3 contains 14 residues. The CDR3 sequence is CASSLALIDNEQFF. CDR3 sequence (DNA): TGTGCCAGCAGCTTAGCCCTCATAGACAATGAGCAGTTCTTC.

The genes are TRBV30 and TRBJ1-6; 8 nucleotides line up with TRBD1. Germline values: CDR1 GTSNPN, CDR2 SVGIG (reference sequence). The CDR3 spans 14 residues. J was trimmed by 6 bases and V by 2 bases; bases with no gene match: 3. The CDR3 DNA reads TGTGCCTGGAGTCCAGACAGGGGTAATTCACCCCTCCACTTT. As protein: CAWSPDRGNSPLHF.

Here the CDR3 DNA reads TGTGCCAGCAGCTATGACTCGGAGGGCCTTGGCTACACCTTC. As protein: CASSYDSEGLGYTF. The chain uses TRBV13 and TRBJ1-2; no clear D gene. The germline V gene encodes CDR1 PRHDT and CDR2 FYEKMQ (reference sequence). V was pared by 4 bases and J by 7 bases, with 16 bases between. This CDR3 has 14 amino acids.

The chain has TRBV7-9 and TRBJ1-3; D remains ambiguous. The CDR3 is made up of 14 amino acids. Germline values: CDR1 SEHNR, CDR2 FQNEAQ (reference sequence). V was cut by 5 bases and J by 0 bases, with 8 bases left in between. CDR3 nucleotide sequence: TGTGCCAGCAGCCCCTGGGACTCTGGAAACACCATATATTTT. This translates into CASSPWDSGNTIYF.

The chain recombines TRBV15 with TRBJ2-3; a weak D match, TRBD1 (6 bases). The V end lost 1 base, the J end lost 0 bases, and 29 bases lay between the germline ends. Germline V lookup: CDR1 LNHNV, CDR2 YYDKDF (reference sequence). This CDR3 spans 22 amino acids. The CDR3 sequence is CATSRVPSRGVWYPSSTDTQYF. In DNA, the CDR3 is TGTGCCACCAGCAGAGTTCCCAGCAGGGGAGTGTGGTACCCTTCTAGCACAGATACGCAGTATTTT. Using reference TRBV15 and TRBJ2-3 for the parts outside the CDR3, the full variable domain is DAMVIQNPRYQVTQFGKPVTLSCSQTLNHNVMYWYQQKSSQAPKLLFHYYDKDFNNEADTPDNFQSRRPNTSFCFLDIRSPGLGDTAMYLCATSRVPSRGVWYPSSTDTQYFGPGTRLTVL.

The chain is built from TRBV28 and TRBJ1-2, with D hard to call. CDR1 MDHEN and CDR2 SYDVKM come from the germline V gene. The CDR3 loop spans 12 amino acids. Trimming removed 0 bases from V and 7 bases from J, with 6 bases in between. Here the CDR3 reads CASSLWVGGYTF. CDR3 DNA: TGTGCCAGCAGTTTATGGGTCGGTGGCTACACCTTC.

The chain uses TRBV5-1 and TRBJ2-7, with D possibly matching TRBD2 (5 bases). Trimming removed 3 bases at V and 7 bases at J, with 11 bases between. The CDR3 spans 12 residues. Germline values: CDR1 SGHRS, CDR2 YFSETQ. Here the CDR3 reads CASSSSGWEQYF. Here the CDR3 DNA reads TGCGCCAGCAGCTCTTCGGGGTGGGAGCAGTACTTC.

This CDR3 is CASSPTNEQYNEQFF. The CDR3 bases are TGTGCCAGCAGCCCGACCAATGAGCAGTACAATGAGCAGTTCTTC. The chain links TRBV13 to TRBJ2-1; D ambiguous. V was cut by 5 bases and J by 4 bases, with 15 bases left in between. The CDR3 extends over 15 amino acids. Looked up from germline, CDR1 is PRHDT and CDR2 is FYEKMQ (reference sequence).

The genes are TRBV29-1 and TRBJ1-1; D ambiguous. Germline V gene sequence: CDR1 SQVTM, CDR2 ANQGSEA. This CDR3 has 12 residues. V lost 5 bases and J lost 5, with 12 bases in between. DNA for the CDR3: TGCAGCGTTAACATCTTGGGGACTGAAGCTTTCTTT. Translated, it gives CSVNILGTEAFF.

This clone was picked up one time. The chain has TRBV6-4 and TRBJ2-2, with a weak D call TRBD1 (6 bases). CDR3 size: 13 residues. Germline CDR1 MRHNA, CDR2 SNTAGT. The V end lost 5 bases, the J end lost 9 bases, and 13 bases lay between the germline ends. The CDR3 sequence: CASSITGMRELFF. The DNA of the CDR3 is TGTGCCAGCAGTATAACAGGGATGCGGGAGCTGTTTTTT.

The chain couples TRBV28 to TRBJ2-5; TRBD2 matches 9 bases. V was pared by 11 bases and J by 4 bases, with 26 bases of the junction left unmatched. Germline V lookup: CDR1 MDHEN, CDR2 SYDVKM. This CDR3 is built from 19 residues. CDR3 amino acids: CASFPPFRREGRIGETQYF. Written as DNA, the CDR3 is TGTGCCTCCTTCCCCCCCTTTCGGCGGGAGGGCCGTATCGGAGAGACCCAGTACTTC.

CDR3 coding DNA: TGTGCCAGCAGCCGGATTCAGGGGCCGATTCTGCCAGAAGCTTTCTTT. Translation gives CASSRIQGPILPEAFF. This chain links TRBV14 with TRBJ1-1, with D perhaps matching TRBD1 (6 bases). Trimming shortened V by 4 bases and J by 8 bases, and 23 bases separated the two germline ends. CDR1 is SGHDN, CDR2 FVKESK, per germline. The CDR3 spans 16 residues.

V is TRBV21-1 and J is TRBJ2-1; the table assigns TRBD2, which was not confirmed against the DNA. TRBV21-1 is reported as a pseudogene. This CDR3 has 22 residues. CDR3 sequence: CASSNSRSTPFRKRDSYNEQFF. The CDR3 region has the DNA TGTGCCAGCAGCAACAGTCGGTCGACCCCTTTCCGGAAGCGGGACTCCTACAATGAGCAGTTCTTC.

The chain recombines TRBV7-9 with TRBJ1-2, with D unresolved. CDR3 length: 15 residues. Trimming removed 1 base at V and 1 base at J, with 10 bases between. Germline V gives CDR1 SEHNR, CDR2 FQNEAQ (reference sequence). CDR3: CASSLVGRINYGYTF. The DNA of the CDR3 is TGTGCCAGCAGCTTAGTTGGGCGGATTAACTATGGCTACACCTTC.

The rearrangement uses TRBV2 and TRBJ2-2; D not resolved. From germline, CDR1 is SNHLY and CDR2 FYNNEI. This CDR3 contains 13 residues. Trimming took off 5 bases at V and 3 bases at J, with 7 bases between the two ends. The CDR3 nucleotides are TGTGCCAGCAGTACGGATGACACCGGGGAGCTGTTTTTT. It is translated as CASSTDDTGELFF.

The rearrangement joins TRBV30 to TRBJ1-1, with D possibly matching TRBD1 (6 bases). This CDR3 comprises 14 residues. Germline assignment: CDR1 GTSNPN and CDR2 SVGIG (reference sequence). The germline V and J ends were trimmed by 1 base and 0 bases, with 9 bases remaining between them. The CDR3 sequence: CAWSGGQLNTEAFF. The DNA of the CDR3 is TGTGCCTGGAGTGGGGGGCAGTTGAACACTGAAGCTTTCTTT.

The chain recombines TRBV6-6 with TRBJ1-2, with a possible D match to TRBD1 (6 bases). This CDR3 has 15 residues. Germline assignment: CDR1 MNHNY and CDR2 SVGAGI (reference sequence). Deletions cut 5 bases from V and 8 bases from J, with 21 bases between. The CDR3 DNA sequence: TGTGCCAGCAGTAACCACGGGCCTCGGAGGGGGGGCTACACCTTC. Protein product: CASSNHGPRRGGYTF.

The J gene is TRBJ1-6, the V gene TRBV30; D is perhaps TRBD1 (5 bases). Trimming pared 0 bases from V and 3 bases from J, leaving 9 bases between. Germline V gene lookup returns CDR1 GTSNPN and CDR2 SVGIG (reference sequence). The CDR3 consists of 15 residues. The CDR3 reads CAWSVLGDYNSPLHF. In DNA, the CDR3 is TGTGCCTGGAGTGTACTGGGGGACTATAATTCACCCCTCCACTTT.

This rearrangement joins TRBV18 to TRBJ2-6, with 8 bases aligning to TRBD1. The CDR3 has 18 amino acids. V was clipped by 0 bases and J by 0 bases; unmatched bases: 4. The germline CDR1 and CDR2 sequences are KGHSH and LQKENI. The CDR3 sequence: CASSPPAGGGSGANVLTF. The CDR3 region has the DNA TGTGCCAGCTCACCACCGGCAGGGGGCGGCTCTGGGGCCAACGTCCTGACTTTC.

This sequence joins TRBV14 and TRBJ2-7, with TRBD2 as a possible D gene (5 bases). This CDR3 spans 15 amino acids. The germline CDR1 and CDR2 sequences are SGHDN and FVKESK. Trimming stripped 3 bases from V and 3 bases from J, with 15 bases between. CDR3 DNA sequence: TGTGCCAGCAGCCACCGCGGAGGCAGAGGCTACGAGCAGTACTTC. As protein: CASSHRGGRGYEQYF.